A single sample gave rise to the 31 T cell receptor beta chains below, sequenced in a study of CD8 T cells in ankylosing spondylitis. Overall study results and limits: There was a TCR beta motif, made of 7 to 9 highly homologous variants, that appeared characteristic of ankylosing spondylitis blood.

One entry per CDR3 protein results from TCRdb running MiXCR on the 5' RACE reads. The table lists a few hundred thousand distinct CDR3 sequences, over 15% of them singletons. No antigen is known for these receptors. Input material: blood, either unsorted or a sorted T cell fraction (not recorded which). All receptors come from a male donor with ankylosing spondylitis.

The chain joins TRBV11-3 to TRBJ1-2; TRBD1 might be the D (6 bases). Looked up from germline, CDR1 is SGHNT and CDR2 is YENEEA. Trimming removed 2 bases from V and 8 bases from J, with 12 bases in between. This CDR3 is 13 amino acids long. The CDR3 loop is CASSLPQTGGYTF. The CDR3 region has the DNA TGTGCCAGCAGCTTACCACAGACAGGAGGCTACACCTTC.

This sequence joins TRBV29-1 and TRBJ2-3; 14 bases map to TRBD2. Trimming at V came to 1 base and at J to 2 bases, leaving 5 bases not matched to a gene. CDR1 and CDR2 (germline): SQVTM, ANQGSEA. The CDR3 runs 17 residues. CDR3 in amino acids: CSVEGGLAGVNTDTQYF. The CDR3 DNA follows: TGCAGCGTTGAAGGGGGACTAGCGGGAGTAAACACAGATACGCAGTATTTT.

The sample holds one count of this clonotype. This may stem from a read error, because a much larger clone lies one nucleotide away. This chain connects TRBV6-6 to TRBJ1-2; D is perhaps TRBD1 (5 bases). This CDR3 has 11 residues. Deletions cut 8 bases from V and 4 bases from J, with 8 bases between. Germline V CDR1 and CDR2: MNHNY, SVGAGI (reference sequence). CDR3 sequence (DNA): TGTGCCAGCGGGGGACTCTATGGCTACACCTTC. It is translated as CASGGLYGYTF.

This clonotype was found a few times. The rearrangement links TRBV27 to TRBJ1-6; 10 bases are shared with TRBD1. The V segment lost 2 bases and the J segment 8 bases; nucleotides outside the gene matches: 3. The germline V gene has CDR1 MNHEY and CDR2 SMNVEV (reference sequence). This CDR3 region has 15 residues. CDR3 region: CASSLKGQGDSPLHF. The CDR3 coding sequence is TGTGCCAGCAGTTTAAAAGGACAGGGGGATTCACCCCTCCACTTT.

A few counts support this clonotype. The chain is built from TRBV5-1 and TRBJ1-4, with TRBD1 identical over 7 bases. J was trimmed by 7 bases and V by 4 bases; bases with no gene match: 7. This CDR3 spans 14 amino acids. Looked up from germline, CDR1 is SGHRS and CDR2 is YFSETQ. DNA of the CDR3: TGCGCCAGCAGCCCCGGACAGGACGGTGAAAAACTGTTTTTT. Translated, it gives CASSPGQDGEKLFF.

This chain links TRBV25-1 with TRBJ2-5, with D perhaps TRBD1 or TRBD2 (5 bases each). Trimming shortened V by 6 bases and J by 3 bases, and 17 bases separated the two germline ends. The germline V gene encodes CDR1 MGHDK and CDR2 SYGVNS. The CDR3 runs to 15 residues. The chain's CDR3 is CASRDRRGSKETQYF. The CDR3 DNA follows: TGTGCCAGCAGGGACCGCCGGGGCAGCAAAGAGACCCAGTACTTC. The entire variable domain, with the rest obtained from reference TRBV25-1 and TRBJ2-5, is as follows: EADIYQTPRYLVIGTGKKITLECSQTMGHDKMYWYQQDPGMELHLIHYSYGVNSTEKGDLSSESTVSRIRTEHFPLTLESARPSHTSQYLCASRDRRGSKETQYFGPGTRLLVL.

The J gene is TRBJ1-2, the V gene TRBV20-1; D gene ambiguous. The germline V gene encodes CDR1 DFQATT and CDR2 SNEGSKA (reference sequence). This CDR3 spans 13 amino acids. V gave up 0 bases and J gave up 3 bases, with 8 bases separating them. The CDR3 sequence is CSARDLTDYGYTF. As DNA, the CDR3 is TGCAGTGCTAGAGATTTGACGGACTATGGCTACACCTTC.

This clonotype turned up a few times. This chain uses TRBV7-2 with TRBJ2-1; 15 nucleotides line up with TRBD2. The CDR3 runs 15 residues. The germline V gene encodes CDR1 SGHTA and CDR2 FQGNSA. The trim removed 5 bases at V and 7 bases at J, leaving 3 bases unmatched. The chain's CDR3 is CASSVGLAGGNEQFF. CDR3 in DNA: TGTGCCAGCAGCGTTGGACTAGCGGGAGGGAATGAGCAGTTCTTC. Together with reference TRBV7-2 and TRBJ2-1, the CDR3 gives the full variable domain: GAGVSQSPSNKVTEKGKDVELRCDPISGHTALYWYRQSLGQGLEFLIYFQGNSAPDKSGLPSDRFSAERTGGSVSTLTIQRTQQEDSAVYLCASSVGLAGGNEQFFGPGTRLTVL.

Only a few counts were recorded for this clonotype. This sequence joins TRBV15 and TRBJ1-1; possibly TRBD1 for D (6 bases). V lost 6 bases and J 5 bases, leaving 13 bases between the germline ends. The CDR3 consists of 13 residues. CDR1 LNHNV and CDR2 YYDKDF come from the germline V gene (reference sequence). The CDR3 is CATSGGPFTEAFF. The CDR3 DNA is TGTGCCACCAGTGGGGGGCCTTTTACTGAAGCTTTCTTT.

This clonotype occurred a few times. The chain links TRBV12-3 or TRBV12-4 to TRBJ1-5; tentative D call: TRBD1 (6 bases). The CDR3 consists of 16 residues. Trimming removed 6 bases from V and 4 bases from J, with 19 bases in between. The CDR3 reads CASSLGGRGENQPQHF. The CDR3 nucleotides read TGTGCCAGCAGCCTAGGGGGACGGGGGGAAAATCAGCCCCAGCATTTT.

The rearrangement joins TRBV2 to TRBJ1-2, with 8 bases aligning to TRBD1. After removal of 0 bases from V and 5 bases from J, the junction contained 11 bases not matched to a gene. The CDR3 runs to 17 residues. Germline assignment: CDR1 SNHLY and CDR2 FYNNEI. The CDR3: CASSEAGQGHRGYGYTF. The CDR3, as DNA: TGTGCCAGCAGTGAAGCAGGACAGGGACACAGGGGGTATGGCTACACCTTC.

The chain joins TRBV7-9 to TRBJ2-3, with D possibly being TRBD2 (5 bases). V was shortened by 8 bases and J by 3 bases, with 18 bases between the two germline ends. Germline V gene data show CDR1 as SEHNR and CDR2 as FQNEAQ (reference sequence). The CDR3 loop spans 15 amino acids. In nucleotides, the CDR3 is TGTGCCAGCCGCAGCGGCCCGGGGTCTACAGATACGCAGTATTTT. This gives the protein CASRSGPGSTDTQYF.

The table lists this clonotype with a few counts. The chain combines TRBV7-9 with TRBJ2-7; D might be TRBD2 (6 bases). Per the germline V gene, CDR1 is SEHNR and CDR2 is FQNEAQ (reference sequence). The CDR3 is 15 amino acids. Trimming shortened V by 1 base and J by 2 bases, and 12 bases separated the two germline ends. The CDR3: CASSLGGTLTYEQYF. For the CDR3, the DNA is TGTGCCAGCAGCTTAGGCGGGACCCTTACCTACGAGCAGTACTTC.

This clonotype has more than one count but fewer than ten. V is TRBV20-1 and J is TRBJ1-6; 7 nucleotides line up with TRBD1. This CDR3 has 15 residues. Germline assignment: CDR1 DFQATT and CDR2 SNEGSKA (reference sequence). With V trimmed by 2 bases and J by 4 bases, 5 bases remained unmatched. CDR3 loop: CSARTGVSYNSPLHF. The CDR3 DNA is TGCAGTGCTAGAACAGGGGTTTCGTATAATTCACCCCTCCACTTT.

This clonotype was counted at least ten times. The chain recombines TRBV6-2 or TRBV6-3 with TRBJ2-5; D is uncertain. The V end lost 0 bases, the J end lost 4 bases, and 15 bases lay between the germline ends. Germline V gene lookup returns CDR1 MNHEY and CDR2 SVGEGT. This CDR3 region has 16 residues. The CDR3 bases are TGTGCCAGCAGTTACTCGAAGAGGCTAGGCAGAGAGACCCAGTACTTC. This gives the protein CASSYSKRLGRETQYF.

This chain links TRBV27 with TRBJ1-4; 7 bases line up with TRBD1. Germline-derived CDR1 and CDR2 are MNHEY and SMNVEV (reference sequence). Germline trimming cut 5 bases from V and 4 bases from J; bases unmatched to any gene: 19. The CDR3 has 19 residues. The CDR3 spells CASSHRRDHAGGVNEKLFF. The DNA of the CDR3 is TGTGCCAGCAGTCACCGCCGGGACCATGCAGGGGGGGTTAATGAAAAACTGTTTTTT. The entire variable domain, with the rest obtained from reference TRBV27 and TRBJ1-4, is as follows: EAQVTQNPRYLITVTGKKLTVTCSQNMNHEYMSWYRQDPGLGLRQIYYSMNVEVTDKGDVPEGYKVSRKEKRNFPLILESPSPNQTSLYFCASSHRRDHAGGVNEKLFFGSGTQLSVL.

The CDR3 region has the DNA TGCGCCAGCAGCCAAGAAACAGCCGTTAACTATGGCTACACCTTC. Translated: CASSQETAVNYGYTF. The rearrangement joins TRBV4-3 to TRBJ1-2, with D hard to call. This CDR3 region has 15 residues. Germline-derived CDR1 and CDR2 are LGHNA and YSLEER. V was shortened by 0 bases and J by 1 base, with 9 bases between the two germline ends.

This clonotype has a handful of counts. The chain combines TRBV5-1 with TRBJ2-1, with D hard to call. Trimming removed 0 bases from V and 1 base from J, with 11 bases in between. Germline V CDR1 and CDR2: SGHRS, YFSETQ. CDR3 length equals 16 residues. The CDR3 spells CASSLVPTLSYNEQFF. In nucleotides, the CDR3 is TGCGCCAGCAGCTTGGTACCGACATTGTCCTACAATGAGCAGTTCTTC.

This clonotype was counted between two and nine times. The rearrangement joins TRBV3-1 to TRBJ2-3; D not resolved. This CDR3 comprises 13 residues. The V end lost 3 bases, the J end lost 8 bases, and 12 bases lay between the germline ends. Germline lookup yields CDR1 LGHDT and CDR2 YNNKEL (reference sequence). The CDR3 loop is CASSQMASGTQYF. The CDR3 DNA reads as TGTGCCAGCAGCCAGATGGCATCGGGTACGCAGTATTTT.

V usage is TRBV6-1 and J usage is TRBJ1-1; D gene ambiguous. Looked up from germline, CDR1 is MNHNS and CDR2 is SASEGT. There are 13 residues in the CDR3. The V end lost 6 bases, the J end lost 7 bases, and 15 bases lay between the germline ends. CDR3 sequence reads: CASSRGHLGEAFF. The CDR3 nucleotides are TGTGCCAGCAGCCGAGGGCACCTCGGTGAAGCTTTCTTT.

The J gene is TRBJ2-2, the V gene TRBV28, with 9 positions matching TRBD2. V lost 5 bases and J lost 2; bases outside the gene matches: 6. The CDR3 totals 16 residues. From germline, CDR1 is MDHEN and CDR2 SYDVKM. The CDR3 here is CASSRPTSGNTGELFF. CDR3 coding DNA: TGTGCCAGCAGTCGACCGACTAGCGGTAACACCGGGGAGCTGTTTTTT.

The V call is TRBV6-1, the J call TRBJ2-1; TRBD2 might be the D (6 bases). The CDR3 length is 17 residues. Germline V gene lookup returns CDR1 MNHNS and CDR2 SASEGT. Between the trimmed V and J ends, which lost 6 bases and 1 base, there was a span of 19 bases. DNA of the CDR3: TGTGCCAGCAGGTCCCCCAGCGTCGGAGGGTCCTACAATGAGCAGTTCTTC. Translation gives CASRSPSVGGSYNEQFF.

The CDR3 nucleotides read TGCGCCAGCAGCCAAGACCCGTGGTCTGGCTACACCTTC. Protein product: CASSQDPWSGYTF. This rearrangement joins TRBV4-3 to TRBJ1-2, with D uncertain. This CDR3 region has 13 residues. Trimming took off 0 bases at V and 7 bases at J, with 9 bases between the two ends. Germline loops: CDR1 LGHNA, CDR2 YSLEER.

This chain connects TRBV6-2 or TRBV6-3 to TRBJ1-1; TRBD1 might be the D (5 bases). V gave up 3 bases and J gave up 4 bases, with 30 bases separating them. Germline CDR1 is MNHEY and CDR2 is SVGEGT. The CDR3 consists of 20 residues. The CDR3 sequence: CASSYLIGSGLSRGGTEAFF. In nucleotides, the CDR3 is TGTGCCAGCAGTTATCTGATCGGGTCGGGTTTGAGTCGCGGGGGCACTGAAGCTTTCTTT.

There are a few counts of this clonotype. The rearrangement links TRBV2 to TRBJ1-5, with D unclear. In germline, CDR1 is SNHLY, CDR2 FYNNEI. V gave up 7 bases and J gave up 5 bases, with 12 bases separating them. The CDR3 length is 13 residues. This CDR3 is CASKRESDQPQHF. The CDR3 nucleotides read TGTGCCAGCAAAAGAGAATCGGATCAGCCCCAGCATTTT.

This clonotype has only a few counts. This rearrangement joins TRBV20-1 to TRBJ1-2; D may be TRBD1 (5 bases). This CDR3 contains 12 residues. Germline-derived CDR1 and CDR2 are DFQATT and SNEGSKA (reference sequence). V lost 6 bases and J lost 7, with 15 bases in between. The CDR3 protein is CSASSGGTGYTF. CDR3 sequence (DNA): TGCAGTGCATCGAGCGGGGGGACTGGCTACACCTTC.

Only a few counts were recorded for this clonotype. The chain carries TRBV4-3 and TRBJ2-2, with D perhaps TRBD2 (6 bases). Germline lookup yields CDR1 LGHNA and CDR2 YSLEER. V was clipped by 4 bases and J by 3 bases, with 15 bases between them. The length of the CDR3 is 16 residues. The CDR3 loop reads CASSPMPGLDTGELFF. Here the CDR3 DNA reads TGCGCCAGCAGCCCTATGCCGGGACTTGACACCGGGGAGCTGTTTTTT.

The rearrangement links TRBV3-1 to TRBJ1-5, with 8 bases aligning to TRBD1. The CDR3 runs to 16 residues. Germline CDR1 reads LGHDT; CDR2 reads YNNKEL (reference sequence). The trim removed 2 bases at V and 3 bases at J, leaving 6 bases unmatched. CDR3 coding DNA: TGTGCCAGCAGCCAAACGCACAGGGGGAACAATCAGCCCCAGCATTTT. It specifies CASSQTHRGNNQPQHF.

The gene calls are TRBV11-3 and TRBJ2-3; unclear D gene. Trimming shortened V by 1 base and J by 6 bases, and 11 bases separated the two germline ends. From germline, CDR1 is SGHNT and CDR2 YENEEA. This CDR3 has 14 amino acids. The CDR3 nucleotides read TGTGCCAGCAGCTTAGGCGTCACCCCGGATACGCAGTATTTT. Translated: CASSLGVTPDTQYF.

This CDR3 reads CASSQDSVSEQYF. The CDR3 nucleotides are TGTGCCAGCAGCCAAGATAGTGTCTCCGAGCAGTACTTC. The chain combines TRBV4-2 with TRBJ2-7; D call uncertain. The CDR3 extends over 13 amino acids. Germline values: CDR1 LGHNA, CDR2 YNFKEQ. Trimming took 0 bases from V and 6 from J, leaving 9 bases between them.

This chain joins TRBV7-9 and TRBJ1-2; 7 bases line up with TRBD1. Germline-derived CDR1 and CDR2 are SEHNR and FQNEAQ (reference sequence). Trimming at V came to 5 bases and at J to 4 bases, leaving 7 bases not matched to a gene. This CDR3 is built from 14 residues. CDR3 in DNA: TGTGCCAGCAGCCCGGAGGGACAGATCTATGGCTACACCTTC. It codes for CASSPEGQIYGYTF.